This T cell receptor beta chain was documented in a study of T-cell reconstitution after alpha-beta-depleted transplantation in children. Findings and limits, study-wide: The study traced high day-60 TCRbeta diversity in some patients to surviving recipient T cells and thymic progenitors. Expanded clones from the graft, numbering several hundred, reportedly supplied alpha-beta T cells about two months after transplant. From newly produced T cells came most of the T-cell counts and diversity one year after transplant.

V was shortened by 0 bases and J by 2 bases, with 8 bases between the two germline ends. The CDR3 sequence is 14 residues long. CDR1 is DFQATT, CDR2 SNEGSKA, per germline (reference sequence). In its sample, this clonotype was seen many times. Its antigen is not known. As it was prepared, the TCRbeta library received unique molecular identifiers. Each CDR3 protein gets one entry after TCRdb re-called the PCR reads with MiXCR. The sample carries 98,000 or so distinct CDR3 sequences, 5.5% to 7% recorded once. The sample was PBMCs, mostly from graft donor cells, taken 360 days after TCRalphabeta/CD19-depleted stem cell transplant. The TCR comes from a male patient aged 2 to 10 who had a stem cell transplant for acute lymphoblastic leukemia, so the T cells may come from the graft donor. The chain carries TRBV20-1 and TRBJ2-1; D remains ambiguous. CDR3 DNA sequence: TGCAGTGCTAGAGATAGAGCCACCTACAATGAGCAGTTCTTC. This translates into CSARDRATYNEQFF.